This T cell receptor beta chain was retrieved from a study of CD8 T cells in Susac syndrome. About 0.5 to 1 ug RNA was reverse transcribed with random hexamers. The method of amplification for TCR beta CDR3 was immunoSEQ multiplex PCR, covering 54 Vbeta and 13 Jbeta. TCRdb reanalysed the immunoSEQ multiplex PCR reads using MiXCR and keeps one entry per CDR3 protein. Altogether fewer than 300,000 distinct CDR3 sequences are present, around 83% being singletons, with the ten largest covering around 0.11%. The germline V gene encodes CDR1 DFQATT and CDR2 SNEGSKA (reference sequence). After removal of 0 bases from V and 0 bases from J, the junction contained 6 bases not matched to a gene. This CDR3 is 17 amino acids long. Sequencing of TCR beta was performed on blood CD8+ and CD4+ T cells. Patients with stable or active relapsing-remitting disease, all of them treatment-naive, made up the multiple sclerosis controls. The TEMRA cells underwent FACS enrichment, while the CD8+ and CD4+ T cells underwent negative isolation.

This clonotype originated in a human donor with multiple sclerosis. J is TRBJ2-7 and V is TRBV20-1; TRBD2 matches at 12 bases. Sequenced material: CD8+ T cells from PBMCs. The DNA for the CDR3 is TGCAGTGCTAGAGATGGGGCTAGCGGGAGGGCCTCCTACGAGCAGTACTTC. It is translated as CSARDGASGRASYEQYF.